These 13 T cell receptor beta chains were all obtained from the same sample, sequenced in a study of blood T cell repertoires in COVID-19. Libraries were prepared by immunoSEQ multiplex PCR; TCRdb keeps only in-frame clonotypes and omits some of them. The table includes fewer than 350,000 clones, around 90% detected once. Sequenced input: peripheral blood. The receptors were sampled from a woman under 40 with COVID-19, enrolled during active disease.

This chain links TRBV28 with TRBJ2-7; 7 bases align to TRBD2. Germline CDR1 is MDHEN and CDR2 is SYDVKM. CDR3 length: 15 amino acids. J was trimmed by 4 bases and V by 4 bases; bases with no gene match: 10. The CDR3 region is CASSSGSRGVYEQYF. The DNA for the CDR3 is TGTGCCAGCAGTTCCGGGTCCCGGGGGGTTTACGAGCAGTACTTC.

This clone showed up just a few times. The chain links TRBV7-9 to TRBJ1-2, with 7 bases lining up with TRBD1. V dropped 5 bases and J dropped 8; count of bases not matched to a gene: 8. Germline V gives CDR1 SEHNR, CDR2 FQNEAQ (reference sequence). The CDR3 contains 13 residues. The CDR3 coding sequence is TGTGCCAGCAGCATGGGACAGCGGTTGGGCTACACCTTC. It specifies CASSMGQRLGYTF.

The chain uses TRBV3-1 (or the pseudogene TRBV3-2) and TRBJ2-5; TRBD2 matches at 11 bases. Germline CDR1 is LGHDT and CDR2 is YNNKEL (reference sequence). With 0 bases clipped from V and 7 bases from J, the junction kept 7 bases outside the gene matches. The CDR3 extends over 16 amino acids. The CDR3, as DNA: TGTGCCAGCAGCCAAGATCGTAGCGGGAGGGCGGGGACCCAGTACTTC. Its translation is CASSQDRSGRAGTQYF.

The chain employs TRBV6-9 and TRBJ1-1; tentative D call: TRBD1 (6 bases). Deletions cut 2 bases from V and 1 base from J, with 17 bases between. Germline CDR1 and CDR2: MNHGY and SVAAGI. The CDR3 runs 17 residues. The CDR3 DNA is TGTGCCAGCAGTTATAAAGGACAGCTAGGGGGGAACACTGAAGCTTTCTTT. Its protein product is CASSYKGQLGGNTEAFF.

The chain couples TRBV21-1 to TRBJ1-2. TRBV21-1 is a pseudogene segment. This CDR3 has 17 residues. The CDR3 sequence is CASSSQTNRDYYYGYTF. CDR3 in DNA: TGTGCCAGCAGCTCTCAAACTAACAGGGACTACTACTATGGCTACACCTTC.

A word on this clone: Other DNA sequences within the sample encode an identical CDR3. This chain joins TRBV5-1 and TRBJ1-2; 8 positions match TRBD1. Germline V gene sequence: CDR1 SGHRS, CDR2 YFSETQ. This CDR3 is 14 amino acids long. Trimming removed 0 bases from V and 2 bases from J; junction bases left unmatched: 0. The CDR3 spells CASSLGQGNYGYTF. Here the CDR3 DNA reads TGCGCCAGCAGCTTGGGACAGGGGAACTATGGCTACACCTTC.

This sequence joins TRBV11-3 and TRBJ2-1; TRBD1 matches 9 bases. Germline V gives CDR1 SGHNT, CDR2 YENEEA. With 5 bases clipped from V and 8 bases from J, the junction kept 7 bases outside the gene matches. The CDR3 totals 14 residues. CDR3 residues: CASSMGGDRDEQFF. Here the CDR3 DNA reads TGTGCCAGCAGCATGGGCGGGGACAGGGATGAGCAGTTCTTC. Based on the CDR3 plus reference TRBV11-3 and TRBJ2-1, the full variable domain is EAGVVQSPRYKIIEKKQPVAFWCNPISGHNTLYWYLQNLGQGPELLIRYENEEAVDDSQLPKDRFSAERLKGVDSTLKIQPAELGDSAVYLCASSMGGDRDEQFFGPGTRLTVL.

This rearrangement joins TRBV4-2 to TRBJ2-1; TRBD2 matches at 10 bases. Germline V gives CDR1 LGHNA, CDR2 YNFKEQ. The CDR3 has 16 amino acids. With 1 base clipped from V and 0 bases from J, the junction kept 0 bases outside the gene matches. The CDR3 bases are TGTGCCAGCAGCCAAGCTAGCGGGAGCTCCTACAATGAGCAGTTCTTC. Translation gives CASSQASGSSYNEQFF.

This clone was counted a single time. The chain joins TRBV7-9 to TRBJ1-2, with 9 bases aligning to TRBD1. Germline CDR1 SEHNR, CDR2 FQNEAQ (reference sequence). This CDR3 comprises 13 residues. V dropped 6 bases and J dropped 5; count of bases not matched to a gene: 4. Here the CDR3 DNA reads TGTGCCAGCAGACAGGGGGCCGGGTATGGCTACACCTTC. Translated, it gives CASRQGAGYGYTF.

J is TRBJ2-7 and V is TRBV6-5; D perhaps matches TRBD2 (5 bases). The germline CDR1 and CDR2 sequences are MNHEY and SVGAGI. Trimming removed 3 bases at V and 6 bases at J, with 15 bases between. This CDR3 comprises 14 residues. The CDR3 DNA sequence: TGTGCCAGCAGTTATCAGGAGGAGAGCTCCGAGCAGTACTTC. Its protein product is CASSYQEESSEQYF.

This rearrangement joins TRBV2 to TRBJ2-7; D is possibly TRBD1 (5 bases). The CDR3 is made up of 11 amino acids. V was clipped by 8 bases and J by 3 bases, with 8 bases between them. Germline CDR1 reads SNHLY; CDR2 reads FYNNEI. CDR3 sequence: CASLGLYEQYF. The CDR3 DNA follows: TGTGCCAGCTTGGGGCTCTACGAGCAGTACTTC.

The CDR3, as DNA: TGTGCCAGCTCACCACCAGGCGGAGGCGAGCAGTACTTC. This encodes CASSPPGGGEQYF. V usage is TRBV18 and J usage is TRBJ2-7; D is possibly TRBD2 (5 bases). V gave up 0 bases and J gave up 6 bases, with 9 bases separating them. The germline V gene encodes CDR1 KGHSH and CDR2 LQKENI. This CDR3 is 13 amino acids long.

The CDR3, as DNA: TGCGCCAGCAGGGATGCCGGGACAGGGAATGGCTACACCTTC. This translates into CASRDAGTGNGYTF. The chain joins TRBV5-1 to TRBJ1-2; TRBD1 agrees at 9 bases. This CDR3 comprises 14 residues. Unmatched junction bases numbered 8, after V lost 5 bases and J lost 6 bases. Germline-derived CDR1 and CDR2 are SGHRS and YFSETQ.